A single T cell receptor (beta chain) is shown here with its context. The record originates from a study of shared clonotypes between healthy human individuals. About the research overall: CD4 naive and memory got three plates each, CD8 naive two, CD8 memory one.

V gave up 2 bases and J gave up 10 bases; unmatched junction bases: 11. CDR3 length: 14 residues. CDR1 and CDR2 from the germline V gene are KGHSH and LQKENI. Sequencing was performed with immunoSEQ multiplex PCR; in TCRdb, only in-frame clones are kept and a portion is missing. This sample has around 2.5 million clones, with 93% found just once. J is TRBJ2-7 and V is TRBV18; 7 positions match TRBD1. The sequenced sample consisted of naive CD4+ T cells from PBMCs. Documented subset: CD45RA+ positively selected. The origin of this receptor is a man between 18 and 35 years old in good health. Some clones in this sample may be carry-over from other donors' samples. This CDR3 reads CASSPGTASSIQYF. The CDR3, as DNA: TGTGCCAGCTCACCAGGGACAGCTTCGTCTATTCAGTACTTC.